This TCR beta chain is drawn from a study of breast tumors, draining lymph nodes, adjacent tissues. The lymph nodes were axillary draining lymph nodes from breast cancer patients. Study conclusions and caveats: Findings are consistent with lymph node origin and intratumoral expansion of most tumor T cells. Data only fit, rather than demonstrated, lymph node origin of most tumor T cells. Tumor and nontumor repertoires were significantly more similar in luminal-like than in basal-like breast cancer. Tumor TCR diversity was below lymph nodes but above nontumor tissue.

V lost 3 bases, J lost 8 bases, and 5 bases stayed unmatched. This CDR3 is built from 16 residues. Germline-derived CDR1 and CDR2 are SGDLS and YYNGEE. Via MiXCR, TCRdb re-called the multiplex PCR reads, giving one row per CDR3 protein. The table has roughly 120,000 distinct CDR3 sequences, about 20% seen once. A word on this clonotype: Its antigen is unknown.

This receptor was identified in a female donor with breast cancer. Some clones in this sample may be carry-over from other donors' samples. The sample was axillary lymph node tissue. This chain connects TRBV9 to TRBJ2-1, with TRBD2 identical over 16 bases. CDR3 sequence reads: CASSGGTSGRVHEQFF. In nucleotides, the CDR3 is TGTGCCAGCAGCGGGGGGACTAGCGGGAGGGTTCATGAGCAGTTCTTC.